This TCR beta chain was sequenced during a study of lymphopenia after photon versus proton radiotherapy (dated by TCRdb to the late 2010s). Study-level background: The immunological effects of photon versus proton radiation therapy were compared in patients with gastrointestinal tumors who developed high-grade lymphopenia. The goal of the study was to describe how the two radiation modalities differ in their effects on the immune system. The cohort included some 20 patients with gastrointestinal tumors who developed lymphopenia after receiving either photon or proton therapy. The research as a whole found: The survival association was assessed only in patients who died, and the authors presented better survival with proton therapy as a possibility rather than a demonstrated result. Once the lymphocyte count had reached its nadir, the repertoires of photon-treated patients showed oligoclonal expansion, particularly of CD8+ Temra cells, and this expansion drove the decline in diversity. Proton-treated patients stayed relatively stable during treatment, while photon-treated patients lost naive T cells and TCR diversity and gained effector/memory populations. Across the cohort, among patients who died, a greater drop in TCR diversity after the nadir was inversely correlated with overall survival time.

Concerning this clone: Its antigen is still unknown. There are no base qualities to consult, and no much larger clone falls within one base.

Taken from cysteine to phenylalanine, the CDR3 has 15 residues. Just the 45-base CDR3 DNA is kept, in frame starting at base 1. Looking up the germline V gene (reference sequence) yields CDR1 GTSNPN and CDR2 SVGIG. Compared with germline, V lacks 3 bases and J lacks 2 bases; bases without a gene match: 5. The protocol used for the library was the immunoSEQ multiplex PCR assay. T cell repertoires were profiled by deep sequencing of rearranged TCR beta loci, alongside multiparametric flow cytometry. TCRdb holds this immuneACCESS table with in-frame rearrangements only. Some clones are missing; in checked studies, unresolved V genes explain under half, and the rest has no known cause. The sample table records more than 70,000 clones; 80% to 90% of these occur just once. Clones ranked in the top ten supply under 1.5% of the sample.

The rearrangement combines TRBV30 with TRBJ2-3, and TRBD2 aligns with 10 junction nucleotides. This specimen was peripheral blood, taken from a patient treated with proton-based radiotherapy. This TCR was sampled from a man in his 60s with pancreatic cancer. The nucleotide sequence reads TGTGCCTGGAGCGAACTAGCGGGGCCCACAGATACGCAGTATTTT. This translates into CAWSELAGPTDTQYF.